One and the same sample provided the 2 T cell receptor beta chains below, sequenced in a study of tumor-infiltrating lymphocytes in primary liver carcinoma. The blood RNA (from unsorted whole blood) was obtained, and germline DNA was also extracted. From approximately 0.5 ug of total RNA, TCR beta-specific cDNA was reverse-transcribed using a constant-region primer. Slightly modified ARM-PCR served as the procedure for the TCR beta libraries. These libraries came from three rounds of nested multiplex PCR. In the first two PCR rounds, TRBV1-TRBV30 forward primers were paired with a C-beta reverse primer, and each round lasted roughly 9 cycles. TCRdb analysed the multiplex PCR reads with MiXCR anew, one entry per CDR3 protein. The top ten clones hold about 15% of a sample with approximately 320,000 distinct CDR3 sequences, nearly 60% of them seen once. Input material: peripheral blood. The receptor set was obtained from a young woman with primary liver carcinoma and hepatitis B virus infection.

This clonotype has ten or more counts. The rearrangement uses TRBV6-5 and TRBJ1-1; a weak D match, TRBD1 (5 bases). V was cut by 8 bases and J by 3 bases, with 10 bases left in between. Looked up from germline, CDR1 is MNHEY and CDR2 is SVGAGI. The CDR3 runs to 12 residues. CDR3 sequence: CASQGAHTEAFF. CDR3 nucleotides: TGTGCCAGCCAAGGGGCGCACACTGAAGCTTTCTTT.

Worth noting for this clonotype: Because the CDR3 is missing its conserved closing phenylalanine or tryptophan, this is likely a read error. This chain connects TRBV12-3 or TRBV12-4 to TRBJ1-1; tentatively, D is TRBD1 (6 bases). The CDR3 runs to 16 residues. Trimming removed 7 bases from V and 2 bases from J, with 20 bases in between. The CDR3: CASNQGSAGKNTEAFS. The CDR3, as DNA: TGTGCCAGCAATCAGGGGTCGGCAGGGAAAAACACTGAAGCTTTCTCT.